This record concerns one T cell receptor beta chain sequence. These data originate in a study of Ad26.COV2.S vaccination and SARS-CoV-2 variants. The method was immunoSEQ multiplex PCR; TCRdb's version includes in-frame clones alone and lacks a portion of them. The sample holds 500,000 or so clones, 70% to 90% seen once. V shed 3 bases, J shed 3 bases, and the junction held 7 bases outside the gene matches. This CDR3 comprises 15 residues. CDR1 and CDR2 from the germline V gene are DFQATT and SNEGSKA (reference sequence). As to treatment: some 19 received Ad26.COV2.S at low or high dose, single or two shots; roughly 5 received placebo; per-sample allocation not given. Collection of the samples took place on day 63 after the first injection of vaccine or placebo. Boston hosted the donor, who was an adult aged 18-55 years.

Sequenced here: peripheral blood, sampled in a trial of Ad26.COV2.S vaccine versus placebo. This TCR was sampled from a person between 18 and 60 years old who received the Ad26.COV2.S COVID-19 vaccine or a placebo. The chain couples TRBV20-1 to TRBJ1-4; 7 bases match TRBD1. As DNA, the CDR3 is TGCAGTGCTAGTAAGGGGGCGCAGGCTAATGAAAAACTGTTTTTT. Its protein is CSASKGAQANEKLFF.